This T cell receptor (beta chain) comes out of a study of Graves' ophthalmopathy and Graves' hyperthyroidism. The diagnostic workup employed clinical symptoms, serum thyroxine, TRAb, thyroid ultrasound and orbital computed tomography. This clonotype was counted many times. Using RNA transcripts, the TCR beta CDR3 regions were amplified. A first-round RT-PCR used HTBI primers, followed by a second-round multiplex PCR. From the multiplex PCR reads, TCRdb called clonotypes with MiXCR, one entry per CDR3 protein. In the table there are some 390,000 distinct CDR3 sequences, around 16% of which are singletons. Germline V gives CDR1 SGHTA, CDR2 FQGNSA. The CDR3 totals 16 residues. The J segment lost 5 bases and the V segment lost 5 bases, leaving 10 bases of the junction unmatched.

Sequencing was performed on peripheral blood. The receptor's source is a woman under 30 with Graves' ophthalmopathy. The chain has TRBV7-2 and TRBJ2-5; 11 positions agree with TRBD1. The chain's CDR3 is CASSPSDRGLGETQYF. CDR3 in DNA: TGTGCCAGCAGCCCCTCGGACAGGGGGCTAGGGGAGACCCAGTACTTC.